This T cell receptor beta chain derives from a study of response to subunit inactivated influenza vaccine. TCRdb reprocessed the RT-PCR reads via MiXCR and lists one record per CDR3 protein. The sample records about 190,000 distinct CDR3 sequences, approximately 15% being singletons. As to this clonotype: A junction end diverges from the germline sequence, so it may reflect a read error.

The sample was CD8+ T cells sorted from PBMCs, taken 5 days after vaccination. The TCR originated in a man in his fifties who received an inactivated influenza vaccine.

Written as DNA, the CDR3 is TGTGCCAACAGCGAGGGGTTGAATCAGCCCCAGCATTTT. Amino acid sequence: CANSEGLNQPQHF. The V and J genes are TRBV7-6 and TRBJ1-5; D may be TRBD1 (5 bases). CDR3 length: 13 residues. Germline V gene lookup returns CDR1 SGHVS and CDR2 FNYEAQ.